One sample yielded the 28 T cell receptor beta chains listed below, sequenced in a study of CD8+ T cells in alopecia areata. Treatment reported: oral pan-JAK inhibitor, 5-10 mg twice daily. RNA was isolated and reverse transcribed to cDNA, the sequencing template. The method was immunoSEQ multiplex PCR; TCRdb's version includes in-frame clones alone and lacks a portion of them. Of about 210,000 clones in the sample, around 57% were seen once. This specimen consisted of CD4+ T cells sorted from blood, obtained at week 4, from a patient treated with tofacitinib. These receptors were collected from a human donor with alopecia areata.

The CDR3 coding sequence is TGCAGCACAAGCAGGGGCGAGGGCACTGAAGCTTTCTTT. Translating it yields CSTSRGEGTEAFF. The chain couples TRBV29-1 to TRBJ1-1, with D perhaps TRBD1 (6 bases). V was cut by 8 bases and J by 4 bases, with 17 bases left in between. Looked up from germline, CDR1 is SQVTM and CDR2 is ANQGSEA. CDR3 length: 13 amino acids.

This clone was detected only a few times. V and J are TRBV4-1 and TRBJ1-4; no definite D call. There are 16 residues in the CDR3. Trimming removed 0 bases from V and 3 bases from J, with 11 bases in between. Germline V lookup: CDR1 MGHRA, CDR2 YSYEKL. The CDR3 reads CASSQDRANSNEKLFF. The CDR3 DNA sequence: TGCGCCAGCAGCCAAGATCGGGCGAACTCTAATGAAAAACTGTTTTTT.

The CDR3 protein is CASSDRSGNQPQHF. The CDR3 DNA reads as TGTGCCAGCAGCGACAGATCAGGCAATCAGCCCCAGCATTTT. This chain uses TRBV25-1 with TRBJ1-5, with D possibly matching TRBD1 (5 bases). Per the germline V gene, CDR1 is MGHDK and CDR2 is SYGVNS. The CDR3 is made up of 14 amino acids. Trimming removed 6 bases at V and 2 bases at J, with 11 bases between.

The gene calls are TRBV4-3 and TRBJ2-7; D uncertain. The germline CDR1 and CDR2 sequences are LGHNA and YSLEER. With 0 bases removed from V and 6 bases from J, the gap between germline ends came to 9 bases. CDR3 size: 13 residues. DNA of the CDR3: TGCGCCAGCAGCCAAGATTCGGCTAGCGAGCAGTACTTC. Amino acids: CASSQDSASEQYF.

The V and J genes are TRBV30 and TRBJ1-2, with 7 nucleotides matching TRBD1. The V gene's germline CDR1 is GTSNPN and CDR2 SVGIG (reference sequence). The V segment lost 3 bases and the J segment 4 bases; nucleotides outside the gene matches: 11. The CDR3 totals 15 residues. The CDR3 DNA sequence: TGTGCCTGGAGGGTCAGGGGGGCCTTCAGCTATGGCTACACCTTC. Encoded protein: CAWRVRGAFSYGYTF.

This clone was recorded a few times. Other DNA sequences in this specimen translate into the identical CDR3. The V gene is TRBV30, the J gene TRBJ2-2; maybe TRBD1 (5 bases). CDR3 length: 13 residues. Between the trimmed V and J ends, which lost 0 bases and 6 bases, there was a span of 8 bases. Germline CDR1 is GTSNPN and CDR2 is SVGIG (reference sequence). DNA for the CDR3: TGTGCCTGGAGTGTACAAGGGGCCGGGGAGCTGTTTTTT. Its translation: CAWSVQGAGELFF.

The rearrangement joins TRBV9 to TRBJ2-1; TRBD2 matches at 9 bases. The germline V gene has CDR1 SGDLS and CDR2 YYNGEE. The CDR3 is made up of 16 amino acids. V was pared by 4 bases and J by 6 bases, with 11 bases of the junction left unmatched. DNA for the CDR3: TGTGCCAGCAGCCCCCGGACATTGCGGGGGGGCAATGAGCAGTTCTTC. This gives the protein CASSPRTLRGGNEQFF.

The sample holds a few counts of this clone. The chain combines TRBV25-1 with TRBJ2-3, with D unresolved. Germline V gives CDR1 MGHDK, CDR2 SYGVNS. The CDR3 consists of 12 residues. The ends were cut back, 8 bases at V and 0 bases at J, with 6 bases in the middle. CDR3: CASGTSTDTQYF. Written as DNA, the CDR3 is TGTGCCAGCGGAACGAGCACAGATACGCAGTATTTT.

The rearrangement uses TRBV30 and TRBJ1-6; D is unresolved. CDR3 length equals 12 residues. Germline CDR1 and CDR2: GTSNPN and SVGIG (reference sequence). Trimming left V 3 bases short and J 6 bases short, with 6 bases between. CDR3 region: CAWSRINSPLHF. The CDR3 DNA sequence: TGTGCCTGGAGCCGAATTAATTCACCCCTCCACTTT.

This chain links TRBV18 with TRBJ2-6; TRBD1 matches 9 bases. The trim removed 3 bases at V and 1 base at J, leaving 7 bases unmatched. This CDR3 is built from 18 residues. Germline loops: CDR1 KGHSH, CDR2 LQKENI. The CDR3 nucleotides read TGTGCCAGCTCACCTGTTGGACAGGGGATTTCTGGGGCCAACGTCCTGACTTTC. Amino acid sequence: CASSPVGQGISGANVLTF.

This clone has more than one count but fewer than ten. The chain combines TRBV6-1 with TRBJ2-1; D may be TRBD2 (5 bases). V gave up 8 bases and J gave up 7 bases, with 18 bases separating them. The CDR3 sequence is 14 residues long. Germline V gene sequence: CDR1 MNHNS, CDR2 SASEGT. The CDR3 region has the DNA TGTGCCAGCTCAGATCAGCGGAGGAGTAATGAGCAGTTCTTC. Protein: CASSDQRRSNEQFF.

In its sample, this clone was seen a few times. The V call is TRBV12-5, the J call TRBJ2-7, with D uncertain. The germline V gene encodes CDR1 LGHNT and CDR2 FRNRAP. Trimming left V 1 base short and J 2 bases short, with 6 bases between. This CDR3 spans 13 amino acids. This CDR3 reads CASGLGSTYEQYF. CDR3 DNA: TGTGCTAGTGGTTTGGGCTCAACCTACGAGCAGTACTTC.

This clone was observed once. The CDR3 here is CASSQGRAAKNIQYF. CDR3 nucleotides: TGTGCCAGCAGTCAGGGCAGGGCGGCCAAAAACATTCAGTACTTC. The chain uses TRBV27 and TRBJ2-4, with D possibly matching TRBD1 (5 bases). Trimming cost V 5 bases and J 1 base, with 12 bases left between them. The CDR3 extends over 15 amino acids. CDR1 is MNHEY and CDR2 is SMNVEV in the germline V gene (reference sequence).

Concerning this clone: At one end the junction does not follow the germline gene, possibly because of a read error. In nucleotides, the CDR3 is TGCGCCAGCAGCCAAGAGGGGCATTTGAAAACTGAAGCTTTCTTT. Amino acid sequence: CASSQEGHLKTEAFF. The genes are TRBV4-1 and TRBJ1-1; D is possibly TRBD1 (5 bases). Germline CDR1 is MGHRA and CDR2 is YSYEKL. The CDR3 length is 15 residues.

J is TRBJ2-1 and V is TRBV13; D not resolved. Trimming took off 1 base at V and 1 base at J, with 5 bases between the two ends. The CDR3 sequence is 14 residues long. CDR1 PRHDT and CDR2 FYEKMQ come from the germline V gene (reference sequence). CDR3 sequence reads: CASSLAGSYNEQFF. The CDR3, as DNA: TGTGCCAGCAGCTTAGCAGGTTCCTACAATGAGCAGTTCTTC.

Remarks on this clone: This same CDR3 is encoded by further DNA sequences in the sample. The chain employs TRBV29-1 and TRBJ1-1; a possible D gene is TRBD1 (5 bases). Trimming took 5 bases from V and 6 from J, leaving 7 bases between them. The CDR3 runs 10 residues. From germline, CDR1 is SQVTM and CDR2 ANQGSEA. The CDR3 DNA reads as TGCAGCGTTTCGGGACCTGAAGCTTTCTTT. Residues: CSVSGPEAFF.

The rearrangement uses TRBV27 and TRBJ2-1; 10 bases align to TRBD2. This CDR3 comprises 15 residues. In germline, CDR1 is MNHEY, CDR2 SMNVEV (reference sequence). Trimming at V came to 8 bases and at J to 12 bases, leaving 16 bases not matched to a gene. The CDR3 is CASSPGVSGGQGQFF. CDR3 DNA: TGTGCCAGCTCACCCGGGGTTAGCGGGGGGCAGGGGCAGTTCTTC.

CDR3 in DNA: TGTGCCAGCCCCGGGGCCAGCGAAAAACTGTTTTTT. It encodes CASPGASEKLFF. V is TRBV9 and J is TRBJ1-4; maybe TRBD1 (5 bases). Per the germline V gene, CDR1 is SGDLS and CDR2 is YYNGEE. There are 12 residues in the CDR3. The V and J ends lost 7 bases and 8 bases respectively, with 12 bases between them.

A few counts support this clone. The rearrangement uses TRBV7-2 and TRBJ1-3; D may be TRBD1 (5 bases). There are 16 residues in the CDR3. From germline, CDR1 is SGHTA and CDR2 FQGNSA. V was trimmed by 4 bases and J by 0 bases, leaving 13 bases between them. CDR3 nucleotides: TGTGCCAGCAGCTCTCGCACAGGACTCTCTGGAAACACCATATATTTT. Residues: CASSSRTGLSGNTIYF.

J is TRBJ1-1 and V is TRBV30; a possible D gene is TRBD1 (5 bases). From germline, CDR1 is GTSNPN and CDR2 SVGIG (reference sequence). This CDR3 region has 13 residues. Trimming took off 4 bases at V and 4 bases at J, with 13 bases between the two ends. The CDR3 is CAWIPGLSTEAFF. DNA for the CDR3: TGTGCCTGGATTCCGGGACTGAGCACTGAAGCTTTCTTT.

The chain couples TRBV5-6 to TRBJ2-3; D not resolved. The CDR3 length is 16 residues. Trimming took 0 bases from V and 2 from J, leaving 13 bases between them. The germline CDR1 and CDR2 sequences are SGHDT and YYEEEE. The CDR3 bases are TGTGCCAGCAGCTTGGTTCGCGGAAGTCCCACAGATACGCAGTATTTT. Protein: CASSLVRGSPTDTQYF.

The chain couples TRBV30 to TRBJ2-3; 11 bases fit TRBD1. Trimming took 2 bases from V and 8 from J; bases not matched to a gene: 9. CDR3 length: 15 amino acids. In germline, CDR1 is GTSNPN, CDR2 SVGIG (reference sequence). The CDR3 loop is CAWSTAGTGGITQYF. In nucleotides, the CDR3 is TGTGCCTGGAGTACAGCCGGGACAGGGGGGATTACGCAGTATTTT.

There are many counts of this clone. The CDR3 protein is CASSLSFRGDTQYF. The CDR3 region has the DNA TGTGCCAGCAGCTTGTCGTTCAGGGGAGATACGCAGTATTTT. The V call is TRBV11-2, the J call TRBJ2-3, with D tentatively TRBD1 (6 bases). The CDR3 loop spans 14 amino acids. The V and J ends lost 3 bases and 5 bases respectively, with 12 bases between them. The germline V gene encodes CDR1 SGHAT and CDR2 FQNNGV.

The rearrangement uses TRBV6-6 and TRBJ2-6; possibly TRBD1 for D (5 bases). V was clipped by 5 bases and J by 0 bases, with 5 bases between them. Looked up from germline, CDR1 is MNHNY and CDR2 is SVGAGI (reference sequence). CDR3 size: 14 residues. This chain's CDR3 is CASSGASGANVLTF. CDR3 coding DNA: TGTGCCAGCAGTGGGGCCTCTGGGGCCAACGTCCTGACTTTC.

The chain is built from TRBV5-1 and TRBJ2-5; TRBD1 agrees at 9 bases. This CDR3 is built from 15 residues. Trimming at V came to 3 bases and at J to 3 bases, leaving 6 bases not matched to a gene. From germline, CDR1 is SGHRS and CDR2 YFSETQ. CDR3 amino acids: CASSSATGGKETQYF. In nucleotides, the CDR3 is TGCGCCAGCAGCTCGGCAACAGGGGGCAAAGAGACCCAGTACTTC. Full variable domain (remainder filled in from reference TRBV5-1 and TRBJ2-5): KAGVTQTPRYLIKTRGQQVTLSCSPISGHRSVSWYQQTPGQGLQFLFEYFSETQRNKGNFPGRFSGRQFSNSRSEMNVSTLELGDSALYLCASSSATGGKETQYFGPGTRLLVL.

V and J are TRBV29-1 and TRBJ2-2; tentatively, D is TRBD2 (6 bases). Germline CDR1 SQVTM, CDR2 ANQGSEA. Trimming shortened V by 5 bases and J by 7 bases, and 14 bases separated the two germline ends. The CDR3 contains 13 residues. The CDR3 DNA is TGCAGCGTTATGTCCTGGGGGGACGGGGAGCTGTTTTTT. Protein sequence: CSVMSWGDGELFF.

V and J are TRBV9 and TRBJ1-1; unclear D gene. Germline V gives CDR1 SGDLS, CDR2 YYNGEE. V was cut by 2 bases and J by 1 base, with 6 bases left in between. The CDR3 sequence is 13 residues long. The CDR3 reads CASSVWANTEAFF. The CDR3 coding sequence is TGTGCCAGCAGCGTGTGGGCGAACACTGAAGCTTTCTTT.

The chain carries TRBV10-3 and TRBJ1-2; D is unresolved. Deletions cut 2 bases from V and 7 bases from J, with 11 bases between. Germline V CDR1 and CDR2: ENHRY, SYGVKD. The CDR3 totals 13 residues. The CDR3 reads CAISEDSAIGYTF. CDR3 bases: TGTGCCATCAGTGAGGATTCAGCCATTGGCTACACCTTC.